This TCR beta chain is drawn from a study of cytomegalovirus exposure and HLA in healthy donors. PCR primers comprised 60 Vbeta and 13 Jbeta primers. Data came from immunoSEQ multiplex PCR; TCRdb stores just in-frame clones and leaves some out. The sample lists around 85,000 clones; approximately 69% were seen once. This clone was seen once. No antigen is known for it. CDR3 length equals 18 residues. CDR1 SGHAT and CDR2 FQNNGV come from the germline V gene. Trimming took off 2 bases at V and 0 bases at J, with 19 bases between the two ends. Study-wide points: For cytomegalovirus status, the classifier reportedly gave diagnoses with high specificity and sensitivity. CMV serostatus was the only recorded immune exposure for donors. 16,951 TCR beta sequences were associated with HLA alleles at 0.05 false discovery rate in a later analysis.

Input material: PBMCs. The rearrangement links TRBV11-2 to TRBJ1-1; the D gene is possibly TRBD1 (5 bases). The clonotype comes from a man aged 25-40 years in good health and CMV-seropositive. The DNA of the CDR3 is TGTGCCAGCAGCTTATTGGGTGGTTGGGGCAGTTTGAACACTGAAGCTTTCTTT. This encodes CASSLLGGWGSLNTEAFF.